This T cell receptor (beta chain) is drawn from a study of T cells in Graves' hyperthyroidism and ophthalmopathy. Before ophthalmopathy appeared, progressors gave blood at initial hyperthyroidism diagnosis. Study findings and constraints: Blood held most thyroid clonotypes expanded above 0.001 frequency.

V was shortened by 4 bases and J by 7 bases, with 11 bases between the two germline ends. There are 14 residues in the CDR3. Germline V gives CDR1 LGHDT, CDR2 YNNKEL (reference sequence). Comments on this clonotype: The target antigen is unknown.

The source material, RNA transcripts, was used to amplify TCR beta CDR3 regions. The TCR CDR3 first-round RT-PCR relied on the HTBI primer set. Each CDR3 protein gets one entry after TCRdb re-called the multiplex PCR reads with MiXCR. Of 650,000 to 850,000 distinct CDR3 sequences listed, around 20% are singletons. The sequence derives from a woman aged 45 to 65 with Graves' hyperthyroidism that later progressed to Graves' ophthalmopathy. Sequencing input: blood. This chain links TRBV3-1 with TRBJ1-6; D perhaps matches TRBD1 (6 bases). CDR3 region: CASSPGVVNSPLHF. The CDR3 DNA sequence: TGTGCCAGCAGCCCAGGGGTAGTGAATTCACCCCTCCACTTT.